The table lists the clone carrying this T cell receptor beta chain with many counts. Antigen specificity is unknown. This sample is part of a study of T-cell memory formation after mild COVID-19. MiXCR, applied by TCRdb to the 5' RACE reads, yields one record per CDR3 protein. Counted here are approximately 300,000 distinct CDR3 sequences, approximately 15% occurring once; the ten biggest clones make up roughly 23%. Study observations and caveats: The appearance of some responding clones in pre-infection memory suggested that cross-reactive memory joined. While clones contracting from day 15 to 85 were balanced between CD4 and CD8, later expanders leaned CD4+.

From germline, CDR1 is SGHTA and CDR2 FQGNSA. The CDR3 loop spans 13 amino acids. Trimming removed 4 bases from V and 7 bases from J; junction bases left unmatched: 5. Sequencing was performed on PBMCs or a T cell subset sorted from them (not recorded which). V and J are TRBV7-2 and TRBJ2-7, with 9 positions matching TRBD2. This sequence was found in a man between 18 and 35 years old who had mild COVID-19 (a few samples of this study predate the infection). Cell type and time point are not known. The CDR3 DNA reads as TGTGCCAGCAGCTCCCGAGCGGGGGGTGAGCAGTACGTC. Translating gives CASSSRAGGEQYV.